The sample holds a few counts of the clone carrying this T cell receptor beta chain. What it binds is unknown. With a J-beta primer mix and a sample-barcoded 5' primer, a second PCR ran about 7 to 12 cycles. TCRdb re-called the 5' RACE reads with MiXCR, one entry per CDR3 protein. The table lists roughly 1,500,000 distinct CDR3 sequences, 30% to 35% of them singletons. This specimen belongs to a study of blood T cells in healthy people across ages. General study points: Comparison with aged donors showed that long-lived donors had more naive CD4+ cells and higher diversity. Observed TCR beta diversity per million T cells went down as age went up. This fall followed a roughly linear course with age. Bulk PBMC profiling left naive and antigen-experienced comparisons inconclusive.

This CDR3 spans 16 amino acids. Germline assignment: CDR1 MNHEY and CDR2 SMNVEV (reference sequence). J gave up 5 bases and V 6 bases, and 10 bases lay outside the gene matches. The sequenced sample was blood. The V and J genes are TRBV27 and TRBJ1-1; 12 bases align to TRBD1. The receptor was derived from a woman aged 25 to 45 in good health. The CDR3 here is CASRLGTGGSNTEAFF. The CDR3 nucleotides are TGTGCCAGCAGGTTAGGGACAGGGGGCTCGAATACTGAAGCTTTCTTT.